The 16 T cell receptor beta chains in this list originate from one sample, sequenced in a study of shared clonotypes between healthy human individuals. Positive CCR7 selection of CD45RO-negative cells yielded the naive CD8 cells, and terminally differentiated effector memory CD45RA+ cells were excluded. Some clones are missing from TCRdb's copy, which holds only in-frame ones; the method was immunoSEQ multiplex PCR. The table lists around 600,000 clones, 85% to 95% of them singletons. The source material was naive CD8+ T cells sorted from blood. These receptors all stem from a woman aged 30 to 39 in good health.

This rearrangement joins TRBV5-6 to TRBJ2-5; possibly TRBD1 for D (6 bases). Deletions cut 1 base from V and 1 base from J, with 17 bases between. This CDR3 region has 17 residues. CDR1 SGHDT and CDR2 YYEEEE come from the germline V gene. In DNA form, the CDR3 reads TGTGCCAGCAGCTTGAGTTTCAGGGGAGTATCCCAAGAGACCCAGTACTTC. This codes for CASSLSFRGVSQETQYF.

This chain links TRBV4-1 with TRBJ2-1; D not resolved. Germline lookup yields CDR1 MGHRA and CDR2 YSYEKL. Trimming took off 5 bases at V and 9 bases at J, with 17 bases between the two ends. The CDR3 has 14 amino acids. The CDR3 DNA follows: TGCGCCAGCAGCGACCCAATACTACGTCCTGAGCAGTTCTTC. Translation gives CASSDPILRPEQFF.

CDR3 region: CASSTPGKSYEQYF. CDR3 bases: TGTGCCAGCAGCACCCCCGGGAAATCCTACGAGCAGTACTTC. This chain links TRBV11-2 with TRBJ2-7; the D gene is possibly TRBD2 (5 bases). The V gene's germline CDR1 is SGHAT and CDR2 FQNNGV. V shed 5 bases and J shed 1 base, with 12 bases lying between them. The CDR3 spans 14 residues.

In DNA, the CDR3 is TGTGCCAGCAGCGTAGCGGGAGGGCGATCTCATGAGCAGTTCTTC. Residues: CASSVAGGRSHEQFF. The V call is TRBV9, the J call TRBJ2-1, with 8 bases lining up with TRBD2. Germline V gene lookup returns CDR1 SGDLS and CDR2 YYNGEE. The CDR3 contains 15 residues. Trimming removed 0 bases from V and 8 bases from J; junction bases left unmatched: 7.

This chain connects TRBV27 to TRBJ1-4, with a tentative D call TRBD1 (6 bases). Trimming stripped 4 bases from V and 0 bases from J, with 9 bases between. The CDR3 is 15 amino acids. Germline CDR1 reads MNHEY; CDR2 reads SMNVEV (reference sequence). CDR3 DNA sequence: TGTGCCAGCAGTTGGACAGCTGCAACTAATGAAAAACTGTTTTTT. Translating gives CASSWTAATNEKLFF.

The CDR3, as DNA: TGCAGCGTTGATTGGGGATTGAACACTGAAGCTTTCTTT. Protein sequence: CSVDWGLNTEAFF. This chain joins TRBV29-1 and TRBJ1-1; D remains ambiguous. Germline loops: CDR1 SQVTM, CDR2 ANQGSEA. The CDR3 length is 13 residues. The V end lost 3 bases, the J end lost 0 bases, and 8 bases lay between the germline ends.

The chain joins TRBV5-6 to TRBJ1-5; tentatively, D is TRBD1 (6 bases). V dropped 0 bases and J dropped 2 bases, with 9 bases sitting between them. Germline V gene data show CDR1 as SGHDT and CDR2 as YYEEEE. The CDR3 covers 15 residues. The CDR3 protein is CASSLAGDGNQPQHF. CDR3 bases: TGTGCCAGCAGCTTGGCAGGGGATGGCAATCAGCCCCAGCATTTT.

The chain employs TRBV9 and TRBJ1-2, with 9 bases fitting TRBD1. CDR3 length: 13 residues. The V gene end was trimmed by 4 bases and the J gene end by 6 bases; junction bases not matched to a gene: 4. The V gene's germline CDR1 is SGDLS and CDR2 YYNGEE. The CDR3: CASSFTGGDGYTF. Here the CDR3 DNA reads TGTGCCAGCAGCTTCACAGGGGGCGATGGCTACACCTTC. The variable domain in full, completed from reference TRBV9 and TRBJ1-2, reads DSGVTQTPKHLITATGQRVTLRCSPRSGDLSVYWYQQSLDQGLQFLIQYYNGEERAKGNILERFSAQQFPDLHSELNLSSLELGDSALYFCASSFTGGDGYTFGSGTRLTVV.

The chain recombines TRBV28 with TRBJ1-2, with 10 bases aligning to TRBD1. This CDR3 has 17 residues. The germline CDR1 and CDR2 sequences are MDHEN and SYDVKM. Trimming removed 2 bases from V and 0 bases from J; junction bases left unmatched: 6. The CDR3: CASSLRDRGVSNYGYTF. CDR3 nucleotides: TGTGCCAGCAGTTTAAGGGACAGGGGTGTCTCTAACTATGGCTACACCTTC.

The rearrangement uses TRBV19 and TRBJ2-7; 9 positions agree with TRBD1. Germline V gene sequence: CDR1 LNHDA, CDR2 SQIVND (reference sequence). Trimming cost V 5 bases and J 3 bases; bases outside gene matches: 5. The CDR3 totals 14 residues. The CDR3 loop is CASSGGTGNYEQYF. The CDR3 DNA sequence: TGTGCCAGTAGTGGGGGGACAGGGAACTACGAGCAGTACTTC.

Only a few counts were recorded for this clone. V and J are TRBV15 and TRBJ1-4, with D tentatively TRBD1 (6 bases). V lost 1 base and J 6 bases, leaving 15 bases between the germline ends. Germline V CDR1 and CDR2: LNHNV, YYDKDF (reference sequence). This CDR3 is built from 16 residues. The CDR3 protein is CATSRGRTGSDEKLFF. For the CDR3, the DNA is TGTGCCACCAGCAGAGGGAGAACAGGGTCAGATGAAAAACTGTTTTTT. Full variable domain (missing parts from reference TRBV15 and TRBJ1-4): DAMVIQNPRYQVTQFGKPVTLSCSQTLNHNVMYWYQQKSSQAPKLLFHYYDKDFNNEADTPDNFQSRRPNTSFCFLDIRSPGLGDTAMYLCATSRGRTGSDEKLFFGSGTQLSVL.

This chain uses TRBV25-1 with TRBJ2-7; 7 positions agree with TRBD2. With V trimmed by 8 bases and J by 4 bases, 20 bases remained unmatched. Germline loops: CDR1 MGHDK, CDR2 SYGVNS. The CDR3 contains 17 residues. CDR3 in amino acids: CASAARDYDSIDYEQYF. CDR3 in DNA: TGTGCCAGCGCAGCCAGGGACTACGACTCAATTGATTACGAGCAGTACTTC.

The chain links TRBV28 to TRBJ2-7; D unclear. Germline values: CDR1 MDHEN, CDR2 SYDVKM. Trimming removed 5 bases from V and 2 bases from J, with 10 bases in between. The CDR3 extends over 13 amino acids. Written as DNA, the CDR3 is TGTGCCAGCAGTGAGCTGGGAACCTACGAGCAGTACTTC. Residues: CASSELGTYEQYF.

The chain joins TRBV2 to TRBJ2-7; D is possibly TRBD1 or TRBD2 (7 bases each). This CDR3 is 14 amino acids long. Germline CDR1 is SNHLY and CDR2 is FYNNEI. V gave up 6 bases and J gave up 8 bases, with 20 bases separating them. The DNA for the CDR3 is TGTGCCAGCAGGGGAGACAGGGAGGGCTCGAAGCAGTACTTC. Translated, it gives CASRGDREGSKQYF.

The chain has TRBV28 and TRBJ2-1, with TRBD2 identical over 9 bases. V was pared by 6 bases and J by 1 base, with 7 bases of the junction left unmatched. There are 16 residues in the CDR3. Germline CDR1 is MDHEN and CDR2 is SYDVKM. The DNA of the CDR3 is TGTGCCAGCAGCCCCTTTAGCGGGAGTTCCTACAATGAGCAGTTCTTC. Translated: CASSPFSGSSYNEQFF.

The rearrangement links TRBV19 to TRBJ1-5; 10 bases agree with TRBD1. Per germline, CDR1 LNHDA and CDR2 SQIVND (reference sequence). V lost 5 bases and J lost 2; bases outside the gene matches: 6. This CDR3 region has 16 residues. CDR3 region: CASSRQGASGNQPQHF. CDR3 coding DNA: TGTGCCAGTAGTCGACAGGGGGCGTCTGGCAATCAGCCCCAGCATTTT.